This is a list of T cell receptor beta chains from one sample in a study of shared clonotypes between healthy human individuals. Assay used: immunoSEQ multiplex PCR; TCRdb lists only in-frame clones, some missing. The data hold 800,000 to 1,200,000 clones, with approximately 80% observed a single time. The sequenced material came from memory CD4+ T cells from PBMCs. These receptors all stem from a man younger than 35 in good health. Some clones in this sample may be carry-over from other donors' samples. Both conserved end residues are part of each CDR3. A D gene is named only where the DNA matches it firmly. Expanded clones get a size class; other rows say once, few or many, or leave the size out.

size	J	V	D	DNA	CDR3
NA	TRBJ2-1	TRBV2	TRBD2	TGTGCCAGCAGTGTGGGGGGGATCTTCAACAATGAGCAGTTCTTC	CASSVGGIFNNEQFF
NA	TRBJ2-5	TRBV9	NA	TGTGCCAGCAGCGTTTCCGGCCAAGAGACCCAGTACTTC	CASSVSGQETQYF
NA	TRBJ1-1	TRBV18	TRBD1	TGTGCCAGCTCACCATCCAGGGGGCGGACTGAAGCTTTCTTT	CASSPSRGRTEAFF
few	TRBJ2-1	TRBV29-1	NA	TGCAGCGTTGTAGGGTCTAGCAGATACAATGAGCAGTTCTTC	CSVVGSSRYNEQFF
NA	TRBJ2-1	TRBV5-1	NA	TGCGCCAGCAGCTTGGGAGGGTATACCTACAATGAGCAGTTCTTC	CASSLGGYTYNEQFF
NA	TRBJ1-1	TRBV7-2	NA	TGTGCCAGCAGCCCCCGTGACAGTCGTAAGGCTTTCTTT	CASSPRDSRKAFF
NA	TRBJ2-1	TRBV28	NA	TGTGCCAGCAGTTTATCCGGCGGGAAGGAGTTCTTC	CASSLSGGKEFF
once	TRBJ1-2	TRBV2	NA	TGTGCCAGCAGTATCCTGGGGGGCTACACCTTC	CASSILGGYTF
few	TRBJ1-1	TRBV7-9	NA	TGTGCCAGCAGCTTAAGCAACACTGAAGCTTTCTTT	CASSLSNTEAFF
once	TRBJ2-7	TRBV2	TRBD2	TGTGCCAGCAGTGGTGAGCGGGAATCCTACGAGCAGTACTTC	CASSGERESYEQYF
few	TRBJ2-7	TRBV27	NA	TGTGCCACCGGCCGGGAGAGCTCCTACGAGCAGTACTTC	CATGRESSYEQYF
few	TRBJ1-2	TRBV2	NA	TGTGCCAGCAGTGAAGCGGCAGGATACTATGGCTACACCTTC	CASSEAAGYYGYTF
NA	TRBJ2-7	TRBV6-5	TRBD1	TGTGCCAGCGCCGCGTTAGGACAGGCCCACTACGAGCAGTACTTC	CASAALGQAHYEQYF
few	TRBJ1-1	TRBV18	NA	TGTGCCAGCTCACTACTAAGGACATCCCACCTCATGAACACTGAAGCTTTCTTT	CASSLLRTSHLMNTEAFF
NA	TRBJ2-1	TRBV7-6	NA	TGTGCCAGCAGCCCAAATTGGGGCTACAATGAGCAGTTCTTC	CASSPNWGYNEQFF
NA	TRBJ2-3	TRBV7-2	NA	TGTGCCAGCAGCTTATTTCCGTATCCCGGAGATACGCAGTATTTT	CASSLFPYPGDTQYF
NA	TRBJ2-3	TRBV18	TRBD1	TGTGCCAGCTCCCGACAGGGGGCGAGGGAAGATACGCAGTATTTT	CASSRQGAREDTQYF
once	TRBJ2-7	TRBV5-1	TRBD2	TGCGCCAGCAGCTTGGAGGGGCGGGAGGACGAGCAGTACTTC	CASSLEGREDEQYF
once	TRBJ2-5	TRBV7-9	NA	TGTGCCAGCAGCTCCGGGACGATCGAGACCCAGTACTTC	CASSSGTIETQYF
NA	TRBJ2-3	TRBV7-3	NA	TGTGCCAGCAGCTTAACCGGGGCTGGGGGAGATACGCAGTATTTT	CASSLTGAGGDTQYF
NA	TRBJ1-1	TRBV6-6	NA	TGTGCCAGCAGGCCTGACAGGTTGAACACTGAAGCTTTCTTT	CASRPDRLNTEAFF
NA	TRBJ1-5	TRBV2	NA	TGTGCCAGCAGTGAGGGGGCTCTGGGCAATCAGCCCCAGCATTTT	CASSEGALGNQPQHF
NA	TRBJ2-2	TRBV6-5	TRBD2	TGTGCCAGCAGGCGGGGGTCCGGGGAGCTGTTTTTT	CASRRGSGELFF
NA	TRBJ2-7	TRBV6-1	TRBD2	TGTGCCAGCAGGACGGGGGGAGACGAGCAGTACTTC	CASRTGGDEQYF
NA	TRBJ2-2	TRBV28	NA	TGTGCCAGCCAGGCGAGGAACACCGGGGAGCTGTTTTTT	CASQARNTGELFF
NA	TRBJ2-2	TRBV11-3	TRBD1	TGTGCCAGCAGCTGGGGGACAGACACCGGGGAGCTGTTTTTT	CASSWGTDTGELFF
NA	TRBJ2-3	TRBV5-1	NA	TGCGCCAGCAGCTTAGGGAGCACAGATACGCAGTATTTT	CASSLGSTDTQYF
NA	TRBJ1-1	TRBV7-2	NA	TGTGCCAGCAGCTTAGTTCGCAACGCTTTCTTT	CASSLVRNAFF
NA	TRBJ1-2	TRBV28	NA	TGTGCCAGCATATCTCCGCCGAGCCTTTATGGCTACACCTTC	CASISPPSLYGYTF
once	TRBJ2-1	TRBV28	TRBD1	TGTGCCAGCAGCGATCCGGGACAGGGGGGAATTGAGCAGTTCTTC	CASSDPGQGGIEQFF
NA	TRBJ2-7	TRBV4-1	NA	TGCGCCAGCAGCCAAGTGGTAGGGATCCACGAGCAGTACTTC	CASSQVVGIHEQYF
NA	TRBJ1-1	TRBV2	NA	TGTGCCAGCAGTGGAGAAGGCCAGCTGAACACTGAAGCTTTCTTT	CASSGEGQLNTEAFF
NA	TRBJ1-5	TRBV28	NA	TGTGCCAGCAGTCGAATAACTACTAACGGTCAGCCCCAGCATTTT	CASSRITTNGQPQHF
once	TRBJ2-3	TRBV2	TRBD2	TGTGCCAGCAGTGTTAGCGGGAGCACAGATACGCAGTATTTT	CASSVSGSTDTQYF
NA	TRBJ2-3	TRBV5-8	TRBD2	TGTGCCAGCAGCTCTAGCGGGAGAGGTGATACGCAGTATTTT	CASSSSGRGDTQYF
NA	TRBJ1-5	TRBV2	NA	TGTGCCAGCAGTGACCGGGCCTCGCAGGATCAGCCCCAGCATTTT	CASSDRASQDQPQHF
few	TRBJ2-5	TRBV6-1	NA	TGTGCCAGCAGTGAAGGCCTTGGACTGCCCAGTGGAGAGACCCAGTACTTC	CASSEGLGLPSGETQYF
NA	TRBJ1-4	TRBV7-2	NA	TGTGCCAGCAGCATCGGAGGGGGAGAGAATGAAAAACTGTTTTTT	CASSIGGGENEKLFF
NA	TRBJ2-3	TRBV19	NA	TGTGCCAGTAGTACGCCCCTAGGAACAGATACGCAGTATTTT	CASSTPLGTDTQYF
NA	TRBJ1-2	TRBV5-6	TRBD1	TGTGCCAGCAGTCCGTATGACCGGGACAGCTATGGCTACACCTTC	CASSPYDRDSYGYTF
NA	TRBJ1-2	TRBV11-2	TRBD1	TGTGCCAGCAGCCAATTCTCCCAGGGGGCTGAGGGCTACACCTTC	CASSQFSQGAEGYTF
NA	TRBJ1-4	TRBV27	NA	TGTGCCAGCAGTCCGCTGGGGGGGTTGAGGGAAAAACTGTTTTTT	CASSPLGGLREKLFF
NA	TRBJ2-3	TRBV7-2	TRBD2	TGTGCCAGCACCCCGTGGGGCGGGAGTGTCTCAGATACGCAGTATTTT	CASTPWGGSVSDTQYF
NA	TRBJ2-1	TRBV11-3	TRBD2	TGTGCCAGCAGCCGGGGGACTAGCGGGAGAGGGAATGAGCAGTTCTTC	CASSRGTSGRGNEQFF
once	TRBJ2-5	TRBV11-1	TRBD2	TGTGCCAGCAGCTCGGGGGGTATCGGGGTAGGGGAGACCCAGTACTTC	CASSSGGIGVGETQYF
NA	TRBJ2-1	TRBV2	NA	TGTGCCAGCAGTCTTCAATCAGAGGGGTCGAATGAGCAGTTCTTC	CASSLQSEGSNEQFF
NA	TRBJ2-2	TRBV11-3	NA	TGTGCCAGCAGCTTAGGTCGTGAATCCGGGGAGCTGTTTTTT	CASSLGRESGELFF
many	TRBJ1-3	TRBV15	NA	TGTGCCACCACCGATGGGGGCGAAGGAAACACCATATATTTT	CATTDGGEGNTIYF
NA	TRBJ2-7	TRBV5-1	TRBD2	TGCGCCAGCAGCCCGGGGACTAGCGGGACGGTTGAGCAGTACTTC	CASSPGTSGTVEQYF
NA	TRBJ2-2	TRBV7-3	TRBD2	TGTGCCAGCAGCTCTAGCGGGACTAACACCGGGGAGCTGTTTTTT	CASSSSGTNTGELFF
NA	TRBJ2-5	TRBV29-1	NA	TGCAGCGCCACCGACCGGGACACTCCCAACTTC	CSATDRDTPNF
NA	TRBJ2-1	TRBV7-9	TRBD2	TGTGCCAGCAGCCCCCAACGTAGCGGGGCGTACAATGAGCAGTTCTTC	CASSPQRSGAYNEQFF
NA	TRBJ2-3	TRBV4-2	TRBD2	TGTGCCAGCAGCCAAGGGTGGGGGGGACGAGACAGAAGCACAGATACGCAGTATTTT	CASSQGWGGRDRSTDTQYF
few	TRBJ1-1	TRBV29-1	NA	TGCAGCGTCGTTACAGGGCTGAACACTGAAGCTTTCTTT	CSVVTGLNTEAFF
NA	TRBJ2-2	TRBV2	NA	TGTGCCAGCGGAGGACTGGCGAACACCGGGGAGCTGTTTTTT	CASGGLANTGELFF
NA	TRBJ2-7	TRBV11-2	NA	TGTGCCAGCAGCTTAGCGGGAGTTTTTTACGAGCAGTACTTC	CASSLAGVFYEQYF
NA	TRBJ2-7	TRBV25-1	TRBD1	TGTGCCAGCAGCAGACAGGGGTCCCACGAGCAGTACTTC	CASSRQGSHEQYF